This T cell receptor (beta chain) was recorded in a study of CD8+ T cells in alopecia areata. Researchers gathered lesional scalp punch biopsies and peripheral blood from patients with alopecia areata. General study findings and limits: Relative to normal scalp, lesional scalp, especially alopecia totalis/universalis, showed higher clonality.

cDNA reverse transcribed from extracted RNA served as the sequencing template. Assay: immunoSEQ multiplex PCR; the TCRdb copy retains only in-frame clones and omits some. The sample comprises almost 35,000 clones, around three fifths of which are singletons, and less than 50% rests with the top ten. Details on this clone: What it recognizes is unknown.

There are 14 residues in the CDR3. V lost 1 base and J 11 bases, leaving 15 bases between the germline ends. Germline CDR1 is SEHNR and CDR2 is FQNEAQ (reference sequence). This chain connects TRBV7-9 to TRBJ1-5; D not certain. This clonotype was obtained from a human donor with alopecia areata. The sample was NKG2D-high CD8+ T cells sorted from blood. Written as DNA, the CDR3 is TGTGCCAGCAGCTTAGAGGGCGGGAGTGAGGCCCAGCATTTT. The encoded protein is CASSLEGGSEAQHF.